This T cell receptor (beta chain) was documented in a study of response to subunit inactivated influenza vaccine. Study-wide results and caveats: Authors suggested each seasonal influenza vaccination recruits few new T cells.

At least ten counts were recorded for this clonotype. Antigen specificity is unknown. MiXCR, applied by TCRdb to the RT-PCR reads, yields one record per CDR3 protein. The sample holds around 750,000 distinct CDR3 sequences, around 20% seen once. Trimming pared 6 bases from V and 11 bases from J, leaving 13 bases between. The CDR3 runs 12 residues. The sequence derives from a man in his fifties or sixties who received an inactivated influenza vaccine. This chain uses TRBV12-3 or TRBV12-4 with TRBJ1-4, with D uncertain. The sequenced sample was PBMCs from blood, obtained about 5 days after vaccination. As DNA, the CDR3 is TGTGCCAGCAGACCCCCGGGAGGGAAACTGTTTTTT. This gives the protein CASRPPGGKLFF.